The 20 T cell receptor beta chains listed next were all sequenced from one sample in a study of T cell repertoires in cytomegalovirus infection. TCRdb independently ran MiXCR on the reads; one entry per CDR3 protein. The sample contains under 800,000 distinct CDR3 sequences, roughly 24% of which appear only once. What was sequenced was CD8+ T cells from PBMCs. The source is a human donor in good health (CMV status not recorded). Some clones in this sample may be carry-over from other donors' samples.

This clonotype was found many times. CDR3 residues: CASSFGRETQYF. DNA of the CDR3: TGTGCCAGCAGCTTCGGCAGAGAGACCCAGTACTTC. This chain connects TRBV7-8 to TRBJ2-5; D not resolved. CDR1 SGHVS and CDR2 FQNEAQ come from the germline V gene. The CDR3 is made up of 12 amino acids. Trimming removed 3 bases at V and 4 bases at J, with 6 bases between.

This clonotype was recorded only once. The gene calls are TRBV4-3 and TRBJ2-1; unclear D gene. The germline CDR1 and CDR2 sequences are LGHNA and YSLEER. Deletions cut 0 bases from V and 2 bases from J, with 11 bases between. The CDR3 spans 16 residues. CDR3 in amino acids: CASSQDPRPPYNEQFF. In DNA, the CDR3 is TGCGCCAGCAGCCAAGATCCCAGGCCCCCCTACAATGAGCAGTTCTTC.

This clonotype showed up many times. The rearrangement links TRBV12-5 to TRBJ1-1; 7 bases map to TRBD1. Trimming took 3 bases from V and 3 from J; bases not matched to a gene: 7. CDR3 length: 15 residues. CDR1 and CDR2 from the germline V gene are LGHNT and FRNRAP. The CDR3 here is CASGFSRDRYTEAFF. In DNA form, the CDR3 reads TGTGCTAGTGGTTTCTCTCGGGACAGATACACTGAAGCTTTCTTT.

This clonotype was seen only a few times. The CDR3 DNA is TGTGCCAGCAGCCAAGGACTAGCGTCCTACAATGAGCAGTTCTTC. Its protein product is CASSQGLASYNEQFF. The V call is TRBV3-1, the J call TRBJ2-1; 8 nucleotides align to TRBD2. The CDR3 runs 15 residues. The V and J ends lost 1 base and 1 base, in that order; junction bases with no gene match: 0. In germline, CDR1 is LGHDT, CDR2 YNNKEL (reference sequence).

A single count supports this clonotype. Being one base from a much bigger clone, this may be a read error. The chain recombines TRBV9 with TRBJ2-2; no clear D. Germline assignment: CDR1 SGDLS and CDR2 YYNGEE. V dropped 4 bases and J dropped 6 bases, with 7 bases sitting between them. This CDR3 is 12 amino acids long. CDR3 in DNA: TGTGCCAGCAGCCCTCATCCCGGGGAGCTGTTTTTT. Protein product: CASSPHPGELFF.

The chain carries TRBV20-1 and TRBJ2-7, with TRBD1 matching over 9 bases. Per germline, CDR1 DFQATT and CDR2 SNEGSKA (reference sequence). V dropped 6 bases and J dropped 1; count of bases not matched to a gene: 10. The CDR3 totals 15 residues. The CDR3 DNA reads TGCAGTGCCAGGGACAGGGCAGGAATTTCCTACGAGCAGTACTTC. Residues: CSARDRAGISYEQYF.

This clonotype was seen repeatedly, ten times or more. This chain connects TRBV25-1 to TRBJ2-5; D is possibly TRBD2 (6 bases). The length of the CDR3 is 13 residues. Deletions cut 3 bases from V and 5 bases from J, with 10 bases between. Germline CDR1 MGHDK, CDR2 SYGVNS. CDR3 bases: TGTGCCAGCAGTGAGTTTGGAGGGGAGACCCAGTACTTC. Translation: CASSEFGGETQYF.

This clonotype was picked up one time. V and J are TRBV6-1 and TRBJ1-5; D might be TRBD1 (6 bases). The ends were cut back, 2 bases at V and 6 bases at J, with 26 bases in the middle. The germline V gene encodes CDR1 MNHNS and CDR2 SASEGT. This CDR3 has 19 residues. The CDR3 reads CASSEHPFAGGLTRQPQHF. CDR3 nucleotide sequence: TGTGCCAGCAGTGAACACCCCTTTGCCGGGGGCTTGACCCGTCAGCCCCAGCATTTT.

This clonotype was counted between two and nine times. The chain combines TRBV12-3 or TRBV12-4 with TRBJ1-6, with D possibly matching TRBD1 (6 bases). CDR3 size: 17 residues. V lost 2 bases, J lost 9 bases, and 20 bases lay in between. The CDR3: CASSLSPFQGIGSPLHF. DNA of the CDR3: TGTGCCAGCAGTTTATCCCCCTTCCAGGGGATCGGTTCACCCCTCCACTTT.

This chain uses TRBV29-1 with TRBJ2-7; 7 bases agree with TRBD1. Germline values: CDR1 SQVTM, CDR2 ANQGSEA. The V segment lost 4 bases and the J segment 5 bases; nucleotides outside the gene matches: 8. The length of the CDR3 is 13 residues. The CDR3 loop is CSVGDRVGNEQYF. DNA of the CDR3: TGCAGCGTTGGCGACAGGGTAGGAAACGAGCAGTACTTC.

Only a few counts were recorded for this clonotype. V is TRBV18 and J is TRBJ1-5; possibly TRBD1 for D (6 bases). This CDR3 contains 18 residues. In germline, CDR1 is KGHSH, CDR2 LQKENI. The V and J ends lost 0 bases and 3 bases respectively, with 18 bases between them. CDR3 nucleotide sequence: TGTGCCAGCTCACCACCGAATTGGAAAGGACAGATCAATCAGCCCCAGCATTTT. Protein: CASSPPNWKGQINQPQHF.

The table lists this clonotype with a few counts. The V and J genes are TRBV2 and TRBJ2-2, with D possibly being TRBD1 (6 bases). The length of the CDR3 is 14 residues. With 8 bases removed from V and 1 base from J, the gap between germline ends came to 11 bases. CDR1 is SNHLY and CDR2 is FYNNEI in the germline V gene. The CDR3 region is CASQGGENTGELFF. CDR3 DNA: TGTGCCAGCCAAGGGGGAGAGAACACCGGGGAGCTGTTTTTT. Using reference TRBV2 and TRBJ2-2 for the parts outside the CDR3, the full variable domain is EPEVTQTPSHQVTQMGQEVILRCVPISNHLYFYWYRQILGQKVEFLVSFYNNEISEKSEIFDDQFSVERPDGSNFTLKIRSTKLEDSAMYFCASQGGENTGELFFGEGSRLTVL.

This clonotype occurred a few times. The V gene is TRBV12-3 or TRBV12-4, the J gene TRBJ1-1; D call uncertain. This CDR3 spans 13 amino acids. V lost 4 bases to trimming and J lost 4 bases, with 10 bases between them. CDR3 in amino acids: CASSYSKATEAFF. CDR3 in DNA: TGTGCCAGCAGTTATAGTAAGGCCACTGAAGCTTTCTTT.

In this sample, this clonotype turned up many times. The chain joins TRBV12-3 or TRBV12-4 to TRBJ1-2, with D possibly TRBD1 on 5 matching bases. Trimming cost V 3 bases and J 3 bases, with 14 bases left between them. CDR3 length: 15 amino acids. As DNA, the CDR3 is TGTGCCAGCAGTTTGGGGCCAGACAGCTACTATGGCTACACCTTC. Protein sequence: CASSLGPDSYYGYTF.

This clonotype was recorded many times. V and J are TRBV7-2 and TRBJ1-5; D remains unclear. From germline, CDR1 is SGHTA and CDR2 FQGNSA. The germline V and J ends were trimmed by 1 base and 5 bases, with 15 bases remaining between them. The CDR3 runs 16 residues. CDR3 protein: CASSLDGFGRDQPQHF. CDR3 in DNA: TGTGCCAGCAGCTTAGATGGGTTCGGCCGGGATCAGCCCCAGCATTTT.

V and J are TRBV24-1 and TRBJ2-6; D uncertain. Per germline, CDR1 KGHDR and CDR2 SFDVKD. With 2 bases removed from V and 6 bases from J, the gap between germline ends came to 10 bases. The CDR3 extends over 15 amino acids. CDR3 region: CATSDSGFPANVLTF. The CDR3, as DNA: TGTGCCACCAGTGATTCCGGATTTCCGGCCAACGTCCTGACTTTC.

This rearrangement joins TRBV10-3 to TRBJ1-5; 7 nucleotides line up with TRBD1. Germline CDR1 ENHRY, CDR2 SYGVKD. After removal of 3 bases from V and 0 bases from J, the junction contained 5 bases not matched to a gene. The CDR3 contains 16 residues. Here the CDR3 DNA reads TGTGCCATCAGTGATTTCGGGACAGATAGCAATCAGCCCCAGCATTTT. It encodes CAISDFGTDSNQPQHF.

This clonotype came up a few times. The rearrangement links TRBV2 to TRBJ2-5, with 7 bases fitting TRBD1. The CDR3 sequence is 15 residues long. V shed 1 base and J 2 bases; nucleotides not matched to a gene: 4. CDR1 SNHLY and CDR2 FYNNEI come from the germline V gene. The CDR3 region has the DNA TGTGCCAGCAGTGAAGGGCCGGGACAGCAAGAGACCCAGTACTTC. Its translation: CASSEGPGQQETQYF.

This clonotype was seen at least ten times. Mismatch with germline at one junction end may stem from a read error. DNA for the CDR3: TGTGCCAGCAGCTCGGGACTAGCGGGGAGCAGAGATACGCAGTATTTT. It encodes CASSSGLAGSRDTQYF. The V call is TRBV7-8, the J call TRBJ2-3; 13 bases fit TRBD2. Germline V gene lookup returns CDR1 SGHVS and CDR2 FQNEAQ. The CDR3 spans 16 residues.

This clonotype was observed a few times. J is TRBJ2-7 and V is TRBV6-2 or TRBV6-3; unclear D gene. Germline V CDR1 and CDR2: MNHEY, SVGEGT. Between the trimmed V and J ends, which lost 5 bases and 2 bases, there was a span of 22 bases. This CDR3 has 17 residues. The CDR3 sequence: CASSPLRRTAITYEQYV. As DNA, the CDR3 is TGTGCCAGCAGTCCACTCCGCCGGACGGCCATCACCTACGAGCAGTACGTC.